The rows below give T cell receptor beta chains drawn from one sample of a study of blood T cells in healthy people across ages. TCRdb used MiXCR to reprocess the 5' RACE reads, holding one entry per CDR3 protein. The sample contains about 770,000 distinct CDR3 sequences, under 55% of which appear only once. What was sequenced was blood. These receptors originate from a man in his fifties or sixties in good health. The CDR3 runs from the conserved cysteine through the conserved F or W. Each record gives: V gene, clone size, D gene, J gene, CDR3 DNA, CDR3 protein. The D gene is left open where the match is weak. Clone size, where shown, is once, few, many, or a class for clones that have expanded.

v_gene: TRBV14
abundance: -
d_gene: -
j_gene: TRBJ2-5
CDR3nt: TGTGCCAGCAGCCAAGATGGGGTCGGCGGGGCACCAGGGGAGACCCAGTACTTC
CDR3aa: CASSQDGVGGAPGETQYF

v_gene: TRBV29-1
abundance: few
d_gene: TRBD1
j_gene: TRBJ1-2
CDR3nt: TGCAGCGTTAGTGGACAGGGTATGTGCTTTGTCTATGGCTACACCTTC
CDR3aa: CSVSGQGMCFVYGYTF

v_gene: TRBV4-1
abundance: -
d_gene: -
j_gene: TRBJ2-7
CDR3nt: TGCGCCAGCAGCCAATCCCCGGTGGACAGACCCTACGAGCAGTACTTC
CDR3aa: CASSQSPVDRPYEQYF

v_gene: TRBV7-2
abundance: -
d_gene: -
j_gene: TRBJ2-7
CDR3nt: TGTGCCAGCAGCCAATCCCGACTACTTAACTACGAGCAGTACTTC
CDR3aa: CASSQSRLLNYEQYF

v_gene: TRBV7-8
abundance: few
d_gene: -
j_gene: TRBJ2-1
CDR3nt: TGTGCCAGCCGTAGGACTCTTCAACAAAATGTACAGCAGTTCTTC
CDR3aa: CASRRTLQQNVQQFF

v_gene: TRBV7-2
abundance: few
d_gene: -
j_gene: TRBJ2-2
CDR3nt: TGTGCCAGCAGTTTAGGGCAGAACACCGGGGAGCTGTTTTTT
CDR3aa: CASSLGQNTGELFF

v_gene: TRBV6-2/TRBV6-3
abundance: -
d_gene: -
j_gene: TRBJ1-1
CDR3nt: TGTGCCAGCAGTTCGGGACATGGAAACACTGAAGCTTTCTTT
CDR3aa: CASSSGHGNTEAFF

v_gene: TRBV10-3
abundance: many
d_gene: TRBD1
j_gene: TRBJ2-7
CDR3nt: TGTGCCAGTCTCCGGGACAGGGGCCACGAGCAGTACTTC
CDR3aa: CASLRDRGHEQYF

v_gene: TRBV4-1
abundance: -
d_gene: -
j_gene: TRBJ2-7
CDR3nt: TGCGCCAGCGGCCAAGATCCCAACTACGAGCAGTACTTC
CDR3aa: CASGQDPNYEQYF

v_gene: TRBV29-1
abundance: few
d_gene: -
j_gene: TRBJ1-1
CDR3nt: TGCAGCGCTACGGTCAACACTGAAGCTTTCTTT
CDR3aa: CSATVNTEAFF

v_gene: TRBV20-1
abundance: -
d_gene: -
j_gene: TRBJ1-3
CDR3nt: TGCAGTGTGGCGCGGACCTTGCACAGAAACACCATATATTTT
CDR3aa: CSVARTLHRNTIYF

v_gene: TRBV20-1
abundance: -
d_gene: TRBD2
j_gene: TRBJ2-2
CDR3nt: TGCAGTGCTATTACTAGCGGGGGGCACACCGGGGAGCTGTTTTTT
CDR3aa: CSAITSGGHTGELFF

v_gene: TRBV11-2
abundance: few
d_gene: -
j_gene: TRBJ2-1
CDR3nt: TGTGCCAGCAGCTTATCAGGTGGGGGGAATGAGCAGTTCTTC
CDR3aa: CASSLSGGGNEQFF

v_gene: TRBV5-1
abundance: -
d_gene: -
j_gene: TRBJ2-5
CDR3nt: TGCGCCAGCACTCGGGGGGCCGGAGAGACCCAGTACTTC
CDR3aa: CASTRGAGETQYF

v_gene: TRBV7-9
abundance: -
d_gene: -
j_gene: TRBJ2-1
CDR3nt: TGTGCCAGCATCGGGCGGGGGCCCTACAATGAGCAGTTCTTC
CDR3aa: CASIGRGPYNEQFF

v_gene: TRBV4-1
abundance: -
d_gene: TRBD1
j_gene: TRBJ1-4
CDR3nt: TGCGCCAGCAGTACCGCGACAGGGGCGTCTGCTAATGAAAAACTGTTTTTT
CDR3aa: CASSTATGASANEKLFF

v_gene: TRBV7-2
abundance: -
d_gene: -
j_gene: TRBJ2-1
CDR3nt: TGTGCCAGCAGCGCCTCGGGGGCGGACAATGAGCAGTTCTTC
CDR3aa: CASSASGADNEQFF

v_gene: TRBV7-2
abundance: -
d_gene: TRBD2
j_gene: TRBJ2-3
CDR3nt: TGTGCCAGCAGCTTAGCGCTAGCGGGGTTTGGCACAGATACGCAGTATTTT
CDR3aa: CASSLALAGFGTDTQYF

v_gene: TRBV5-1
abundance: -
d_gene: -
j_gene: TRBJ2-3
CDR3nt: TGCGCCAGCAGCTTGGCCCCGGGGGCTTCGGATACGCAGTATTTT
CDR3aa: CASSLAPGASDTQYF

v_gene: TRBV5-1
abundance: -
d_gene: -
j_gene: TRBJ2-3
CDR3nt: TGCGCCAGCATGGTCAACAGCCCCTCGGATACGCAGTATTTT
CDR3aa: CASMVNSPSDTQYF

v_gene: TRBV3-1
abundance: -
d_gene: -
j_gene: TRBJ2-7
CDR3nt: TGTGCCAGCAGCTCTACAGGGACCGTCGAGCAGTACTTC
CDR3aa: CASSSTGTVEQYF

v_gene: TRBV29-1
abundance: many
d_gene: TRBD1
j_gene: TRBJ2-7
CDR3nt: TGCAGCGTTGAGACAGGGGGCCACGAGCAGTACTTC
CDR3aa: CSVETGGHEQYF

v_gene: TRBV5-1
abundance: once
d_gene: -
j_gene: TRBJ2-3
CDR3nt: TGCGCCAGCAGCTTTTTATCCTCGGGGGTTTTGGCAGATACGCAGTATTTT
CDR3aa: CASSFLSSGVLADTQYF

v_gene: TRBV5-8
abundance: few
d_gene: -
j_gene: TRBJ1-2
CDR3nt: TGTGCCAGCAGCTACACCCTGGACAACTATGGCTACACCTTC
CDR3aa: CASSYTLDNYGYTF

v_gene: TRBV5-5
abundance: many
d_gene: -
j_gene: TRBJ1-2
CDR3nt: TGTGCCAGCAGCTGGGGGGTAGAGGACTATGGCTACACCTTC
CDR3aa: CASSWGVEDYGYTF

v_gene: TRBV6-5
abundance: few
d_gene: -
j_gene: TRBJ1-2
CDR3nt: TGTGCCAGCGGGCTGTCGCATTCTTATGGCTACACCTTC
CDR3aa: CASGLSHSYGYTF

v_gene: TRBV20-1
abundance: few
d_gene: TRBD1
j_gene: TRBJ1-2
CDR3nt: TGCAGTGCTAGGGACAGGGGCCGGTATGGCTACACCTTC
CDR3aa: CSARDRGRYGYTF

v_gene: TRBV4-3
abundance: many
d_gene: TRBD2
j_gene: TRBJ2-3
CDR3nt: TGCGCCAGCAGCCAAGGGGCTAGCGGGGGGGTAAGCACAGATACGCAGTATTTT
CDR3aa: CASSQGASGGVSTDTQYF

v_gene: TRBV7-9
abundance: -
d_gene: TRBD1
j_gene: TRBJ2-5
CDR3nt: TGTGCCAGCAGCTTAGAGGACAGGGGCGAGACCCAGTACTTC
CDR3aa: CASSLEDRGETQYF

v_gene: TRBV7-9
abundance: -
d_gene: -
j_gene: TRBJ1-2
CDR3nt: TGTGCCAGCAGCTCCCCCGCTGGAAGAAATGGCTACACCTTC
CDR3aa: CASSSPAGRNGYTF

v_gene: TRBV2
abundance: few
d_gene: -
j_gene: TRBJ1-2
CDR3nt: TGTGCCAGCAGTGATAGGAATGGCTACACCTTC
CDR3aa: CASSDRNGYTF

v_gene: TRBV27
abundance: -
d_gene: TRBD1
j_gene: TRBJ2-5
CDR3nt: TGTGCCAGCATATCCCGGCTTGGGCAGGGGGAAAGGTACCAAGAGACCCAGTACTTC
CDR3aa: CASISRLGQGERYQETQYF

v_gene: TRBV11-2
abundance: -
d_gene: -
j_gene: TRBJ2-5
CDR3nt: TGTGCCAGCAGTCCCAGCCCTAGCAGGGCCCAAGAGACCCAGTACTTC
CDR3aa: CASSPSPSRAQETQYF

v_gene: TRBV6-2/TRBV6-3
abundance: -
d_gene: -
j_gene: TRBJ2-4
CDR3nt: TGTGCCAGCAGTTACTCGGGTTACGTGCAGTACTTC
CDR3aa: CASSYSGYVQYF

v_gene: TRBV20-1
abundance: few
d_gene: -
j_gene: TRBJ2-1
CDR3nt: TGCAGTGCCCCACCGAACTCCGGACTCCCCTACAATGAGCAGTTCTTC
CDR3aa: CSAPPNSGLPYNEQFF

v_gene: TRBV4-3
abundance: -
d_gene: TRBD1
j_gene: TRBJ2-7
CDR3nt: TGCGCCAGCAGCCAAGATTTGCCGGGACAGGGCTACGAGCAGTACTTC
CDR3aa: CASSQDLPGQGYEQYF

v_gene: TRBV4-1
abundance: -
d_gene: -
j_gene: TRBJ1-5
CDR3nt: TGCGCCAGCAGCCAAGTCCGCGGAGTCAATCAGCCCCAGCATTTT
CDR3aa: CASSQVRGVNQPQHF

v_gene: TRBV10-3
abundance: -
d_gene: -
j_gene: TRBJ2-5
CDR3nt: TGTGCCATCAGTGATCTGGGGATTGAGGGGGAGACCCAGTACTTC
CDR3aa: CAISDLGIEGETQYF

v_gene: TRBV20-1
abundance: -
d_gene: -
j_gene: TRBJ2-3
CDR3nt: TGCAGTGCTGACGACAGGACCCCGACTAGCACAGATGCGCAGTATTTT
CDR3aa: CSADDRTPTSTDAQYF

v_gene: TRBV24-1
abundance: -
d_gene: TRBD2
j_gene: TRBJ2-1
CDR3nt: TGTGCCACCAGTGGCGGGGGTCGGTACAATGAGCAGTTCTTC
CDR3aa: CATSGGGRYNEQFF